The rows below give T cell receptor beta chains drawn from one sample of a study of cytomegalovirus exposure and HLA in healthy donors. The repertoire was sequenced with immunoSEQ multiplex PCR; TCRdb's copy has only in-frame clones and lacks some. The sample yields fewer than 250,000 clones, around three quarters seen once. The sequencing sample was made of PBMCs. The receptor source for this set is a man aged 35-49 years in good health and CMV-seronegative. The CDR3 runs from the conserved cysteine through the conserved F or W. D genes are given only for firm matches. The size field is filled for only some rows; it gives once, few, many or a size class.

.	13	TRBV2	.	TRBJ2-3	CASGQESTDTQYF	TGTGCCAGCGGGCAGGAAAGCACAGATACGCAGTATTTT
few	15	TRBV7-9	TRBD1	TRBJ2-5	CASSLVARGHETQYF	TGTGCCAGCAGCTTAGTGGCCAGGGGGCACGAGACCCAGTACTTC
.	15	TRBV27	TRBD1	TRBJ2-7	CASSLSWDRSYEQYF	TGTGCCAGCAGTTTATCGTGGGACAGGAGTTACGAGCAGTACTTC
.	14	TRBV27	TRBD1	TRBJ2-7	CASSLQGDSYEQYF	TGTGCCAGCAGTCTTCAGGGGGACTCCTACGAGCAGTACTTC
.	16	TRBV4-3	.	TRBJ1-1	CASSQDSLRGGTEAFF	TGCGCCAGCAGCCAAGATTCGCTCAGGGGTGGCACTGAAGCTTTCTTT
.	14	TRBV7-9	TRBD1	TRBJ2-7	CASSSGQEAYEQYF	TGTGCCAGCAGTTCCGGACAGGAGGCCTACGAGCAGTACTTC
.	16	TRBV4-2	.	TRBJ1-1	CASSQDGGSANTEAFF	TGTGCCAGCAGCCAAGACGGAGGGTCAGCGAACACTGAAGCTTTCTTT
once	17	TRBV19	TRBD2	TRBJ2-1	CASRPGLAGSSYNEQFF	TGTGCCAGTAGGCCGGGACTAGCGGGCAGCTCCTACAATGAGCAGTTCTTC
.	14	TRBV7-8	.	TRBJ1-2	CASSWGRAGRGYTF	TGTGCCAGCAGCTGGGGTAGGGCAGGGCGCGGCTACACCTTC
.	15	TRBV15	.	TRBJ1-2	CATSRQRTSLYGYTF	TGTGCCACCAGCAGGCAAAGGACAAGTCTCTATGGCTACACCTTC
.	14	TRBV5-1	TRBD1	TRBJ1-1	CASSGQGTDTEAFF	TGCGCCAGCAGTGGACAGGGAACGGACACTGAAGCTTTCTTT
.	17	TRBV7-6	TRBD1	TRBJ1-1	CASSLILTGTGGTEAFF	TGTGCCAGCAGCTTAATACTAACCGGGACAGGTGGGACTGAAGCTTTCTTT
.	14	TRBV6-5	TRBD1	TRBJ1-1	CASSDRGENTEAFF	TGTGCCAGCAGCGACAGGGGAGAGAACACTGAAGCTTTCTTT
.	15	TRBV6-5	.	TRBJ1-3	CASSSRVQSGNTIYF	TGTGCCAGCAGCTCACGGGTTCAATCTGGAAACACCATATATTTT
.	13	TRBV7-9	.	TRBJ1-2	CASSSQGSYGYTF	TGTGCCAGCAGCTCGCAGGGGTCCTATGGCTACACCTTC
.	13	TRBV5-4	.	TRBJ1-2	CASSRQNSYGYTF	TGTGCCAGCAGCCGACAGAATTCCTATGGCTACACCTTC
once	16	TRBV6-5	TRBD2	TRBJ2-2	CASSWRTSSGTGELFF	TGTGCCAGCAGTTGGAGGACTAGCTCTGGCACCGGGGAGCTGTTTTTT
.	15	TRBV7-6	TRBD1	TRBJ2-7	CASSLIGGTGYEQYF	TGTGCCAGCAGCTTAATAGGGGGCACGGGCTACGAGCAGTACTTC
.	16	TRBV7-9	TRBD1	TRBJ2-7	CASSLITGTGAGEQYF	TGTGCCAGCAGCTTAATTACCGGGACAGGGGCTGGTGAGCAGTACTTC
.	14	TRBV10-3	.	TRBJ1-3	CAIRPGDSGNTIYF	TGTGCCATCAGACCGGGAGACTCTGGAAACACCATATATTTT
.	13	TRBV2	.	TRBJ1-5	CASSGEGVQPQHF	TGTGCCAGCAGTGGAGAGGGGGTTCAGCCCCAGCATTTT
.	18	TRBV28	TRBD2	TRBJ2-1	CASSFSPQMERDPNEQFF	TGTGCCAGCAGTTTTAGCCCCCAGATGGAGCGGGACCCCAATGAGCAGTTCTTC
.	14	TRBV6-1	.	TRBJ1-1	CASSSRTAGTEAFF	TGTGCCAGCAGTTCCCGGACAGCGGGGACTGAAGCTTTCTTT
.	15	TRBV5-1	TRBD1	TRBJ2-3	CASSRDRGLGDTQYF	TGCGCCAGCAGCCGAGACAGGGGGCTCGGAGATACGCAGTATTTT
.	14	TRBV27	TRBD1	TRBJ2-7	CASSPDRGQYEQYF	TGTGCCAGCAGCCCCGACAGGGGGCAGTACGAGCAGTACTTC
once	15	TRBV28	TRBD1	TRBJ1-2	CASSKRDRGVYGYTF	TGTGCCAGCAGCAAGCGTGACAGGGGTGTGTATGGCTACACCTTC
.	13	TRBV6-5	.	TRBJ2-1	CASNSEAYNEQFF	TGTGCCAGCAATTCAGAAGCCTACAATGAGCAGTTCTTC
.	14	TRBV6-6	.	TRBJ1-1	CASSGSDRNTEAFF	TGTGCCAGCAGTGGGTCGGACAGAAACACTGAAGCTTTCTTT
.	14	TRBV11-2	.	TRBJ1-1	CASSFSAENTEAFF	TGTGCCAGCAGCTTCTCCGCAGAGAACACTGAAGCTTTCTTT
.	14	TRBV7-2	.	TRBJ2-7	CASSLERLTYEQYF	TGTGCCAGCAGCTTGGAGAGATTGACCTACGAGCAGTACTTC
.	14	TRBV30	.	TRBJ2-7	CAWSSRRGIGEQYF	TGTGCCTGGAGCAGTCGGAGGGGAATTGGGGAGCAGTACTTC
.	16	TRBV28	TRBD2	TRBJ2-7	CASSLGTSGYPYEQYF	TGTGCCAGCAGTTTGGGGACTAGCGGATACCCCTACGAGCAGTACTTC
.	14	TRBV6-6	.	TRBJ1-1	CASSKRGMNTEAFF	TGTGCCAGCAGTAAAAGGGGGATGAACACTGAAGCTTTCTTT
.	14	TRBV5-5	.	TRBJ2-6	CASTFSSGANVLTF	TGTGCCAGCACCTTTAGCTCTGGGGCCAACGTCCTGACTTTC
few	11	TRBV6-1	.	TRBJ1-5	CASSDLQPQHF	TGTGCCAGCAGTGATCTCCAGCCCCAGCATTTT
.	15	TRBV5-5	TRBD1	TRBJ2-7	CASSWSTGASYEQYF	TGTGCCAGCAGCTGGTCGACAGGGGCGAGCTACGAGCAGTACTTC
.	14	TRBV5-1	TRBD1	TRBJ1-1	CASRKTGGVPEAFF	TGCGCCAGCCGAAAGACAGGGGGCGTCCCTGAAGCTTTCTTT
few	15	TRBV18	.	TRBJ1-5	CASSRGRGDGQPQHF	TGTGCCAGCTCCCGGGGGAGGGGAGATGGTCAGCCCCAGCATTTT
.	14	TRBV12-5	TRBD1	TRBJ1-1	CASGPPTGTAEAFF	TGTGCTAGTGGTCCCCCGACAGGGACGGCTGAAGCTTTCTTT
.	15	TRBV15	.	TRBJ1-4	CATSRGGQGNEKLFF	TGTGCCACCAGCCGGGGGGGGCAGGGAAATGAAAAACTGTTTTTT
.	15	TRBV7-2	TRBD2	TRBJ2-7	CASSLSGGSSYEQYF	TGTGCCAGCAGCTTATCTGGCGGGAGCTCCTACGAGCAGTACTTC
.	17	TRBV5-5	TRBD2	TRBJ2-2	CASSHTSGGDNTGELFF	TGTGCCAGCAGCCACACTAGCGGGGGAGACAACACCGGGGAGCTGTTTTTT
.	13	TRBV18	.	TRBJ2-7	CASSLPGENEQYF	TGTGCCAGCTCACTTCCGGGAGAAAACGAGCAGTACTTC
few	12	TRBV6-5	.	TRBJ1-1	CASSSRGGTAFF	TGTGCCAGCAGTTCCCGGGGGGGAACGGCTTTCTTT
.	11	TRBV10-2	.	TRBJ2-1	CASTSVNEQFF	TGCGCCAGCACCTCCGTCAATGAGCAGTTCTTC
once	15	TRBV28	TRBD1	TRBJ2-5	CASNQWDRGKETQYF	TGTGCCAGCAATCAGTGGGACAGGGGAAAAGAGACCCAGTACTTC
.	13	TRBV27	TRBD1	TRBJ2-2	CASRQTGALELFF	TGTGCCAGCAGACAGACAGGGGCCTTGGAGCTGTTTTTT
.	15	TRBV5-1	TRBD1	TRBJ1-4	CASSSGTGYKEKLFF	TGCGCCAGCAGCTCCGGGACAGGGTATAAAGAAAAACTGTTTTTT
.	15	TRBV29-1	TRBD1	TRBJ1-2	CSVEVSRTGIYGYTF	TGCAGCGTTGAAGTATCCCGGACAGGGATTTATGGCTACACCTTC
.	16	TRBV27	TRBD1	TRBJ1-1	CASSLERTGATSGAFF	TGTGCCAGCAGTTTAGAACGGACAGGGGCCACCTCCGGAGCTTTCTTT
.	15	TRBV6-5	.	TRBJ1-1	CASSYLLGGNTEAFF	TGTGCCAGCAGTTACCTGCTCGGGGGGAACACTGAAGCTTTCTTT
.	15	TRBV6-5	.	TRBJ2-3	CASSPFPSETDTQYF	TGTGCCAGCAGTCCGTTTCCTTCGGAGACAGATACGCAGTATTTT
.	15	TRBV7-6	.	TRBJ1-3	CASSQGKGSGNTIYF	TGTGCCAGCAGCCAGGGGAAGGGGTCTGGAAACACCATATATTTT
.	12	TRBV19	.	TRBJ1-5	CASRAGNQPQHF	TGTGCCAGTAGGGCAGGCAATCAGCCCCAGCATTTT
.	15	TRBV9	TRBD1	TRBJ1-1	CASSARTGDYTEAFF	TGTGCCAGCAGCGCCCGGACAGGGGATTACACTGAAGCTTTCTTT